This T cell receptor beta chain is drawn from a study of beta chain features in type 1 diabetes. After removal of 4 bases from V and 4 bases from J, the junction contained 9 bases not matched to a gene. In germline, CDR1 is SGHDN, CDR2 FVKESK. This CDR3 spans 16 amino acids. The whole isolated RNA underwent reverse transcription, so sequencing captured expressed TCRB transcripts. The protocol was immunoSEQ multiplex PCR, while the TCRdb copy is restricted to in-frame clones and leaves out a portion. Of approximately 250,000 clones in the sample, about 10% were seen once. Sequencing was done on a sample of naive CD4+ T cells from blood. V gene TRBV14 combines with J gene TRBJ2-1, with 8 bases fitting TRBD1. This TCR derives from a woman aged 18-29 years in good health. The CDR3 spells CASSPRQGAGYNEQFF. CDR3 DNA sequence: TGTGCCAGCAGCCCACGGCAGGGGGCGGGGTACAATGAGCAGTTCTTC. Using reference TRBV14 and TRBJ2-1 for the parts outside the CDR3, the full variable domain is EAGVTQFPSHSVIEKGQTVTLRCDPISGHDNLYWYRRVMGKEIKFLLHFVKESKQDESGMPNNRFLAERTGGTYSTLKVQPAELEDSGVYFCASSPRQGAGYNEQFFGPGTRLTVL.